One sample yielded the 6 T cell receptor beta chains listed below, sequenced in a study. TCRdb reprocessed the RT-PCR reads via MiXCR and lists one record per CDR3 protein. The data show 550,000 to 750,000 distinct CDR3 sequences, with 14% seen just once and 3.6% held by the top ten. Sequencing was performed on memory CD4+ T cells from blood. The receptors derive from a female donor in good health, serving as a healthy control.

The chain carries TRBV5-1 and TRBJ1-4; a weak D match, TRBD1 (5 bases). Trimming left V 3 bases short and J 8 bases short, with 14 bases between. The CDR3 consists of 14 residues. Per the germline V gene, CDR1 is SGHRS and CDR2 is YFSETQ. DNA of the CDR3: TGCGCCAGCAGCTCGGGGGGAAAGCAAGAAAAACTGTTTTTT. Its protein is CASSSGGKQEKLFF.

This clonotype was counted at least ten times. The V gene is TRBV20-1, the J gene TRBJ1-2; TRBD1 agrees at 9 bases. The CDR3 consists of 15 residues. V shed 3 bases and J 0 bases; nucleotides not matched to a gene: 5. Germline V gene data show CDR1 as DFQATT and CDR2 as SNEGSKA (reference sequence). DNA of the CDR3: TGCAGTGCTAGCGGCACAGGGGGCTCTAACTATGGCTACACCTTC. Its protein product is CSASGTGGSNYGYTF.

Only a few counts were recorded for this clonotype. The chain carries TRBV5-1 and TRBJ2-1; 9 bases are a match to TRBD1. The CDR3 consists of 15 residues. CDR1 SGHRS and CDR2 YFSETQ come from the germline V gene. V lost 2 bases, J lost 8 bases, and 8 bases stayed unmatched. CDR3 DNA sequence: TGCGCCAGCAGCTTCCGGGACAGGGAAAGAGATGAGCAGTTCTTC. It is translated as CASSFRDRERDEQFF.

This clonotype was seen many times. The genes are TRBV12-3 or TRBV12-4 and TRBJ2-2; no reliable D call. Between the trimmed V and J ends, which lost 5 bases and 7 bases, there was a span of 11 bases. The CDR3 spans 13 residues. The CDR3 region has the DNA TGTGCCAGCAGTACGGACCCCTACGGGGAGCTGTTTTTT. The encoded protein is CASSTDPYGELFF.

The chain carries TRBV5-5 and TRBJ1-5; D may be TRBD1 (6 bases). The length of the CDR3 is 15 residues. CDR1 and CDR2 (germline): SGHKS, YYEKEE (reference sequence). The germline V and J ends were trimmed by 4 bases and 4 bases, with 15 bases remaining between them. The CDR3 loop reads CASSGGQGNNQPQHF. The DNA of the CDR3 is TGTGCCAGCAGCGGGGGGCAGGGAAATAATCAGCCCCAGCATTTT.

V and J are TRBV5-1 and TRBJ2-3; TRBD2 agrees at 10 bases. V shed 4 bases and J 0 bases; nucleotides not matched to a gene: 8. Per the germline V gene, CDR1 is SGHRS and CDR2 is YFSETQ. The CDR3 sequence is 17 residues long. Here the CDR3 DNA reads TGCGCCAGCAGCACAACGACTAGCGGGCAAAGCACAGATACGCAGTATTTT. Its translation is CASSTTTSGQSTDTQYF.